The 23 T cell receptor beta chains reported below all come from one sample, sequenced in a study of persistence of HIV-infected CD4 T cells. Overlapping HIV-1 Gag 15-mer peptides at 0.85 to 1 ug per peptide per mL were used. Responding CD4+ T cells were sorted by upregulation of both CD40 ligand and CD69. Sequencing used immunoSEQ version 4 in survey mode. Sequencing was performed with immunoSEQ multiplex PCR; in TCRdb, only in-frame clones are kept and a portion is missing. The repertoire holds under 20,000 clones, roughly 60% seen once, with approximately 2% in the top ten. Antigens for these TCRs are unknown. The sample here was CD4+ T cells sorted from PBMCs after approximately 20-hour stimulation, taken from a patient who received antiretroviral therapy. The receptor set was obtained from an adult woman with HIV who was CMV-seropositive.

This clone was seen a single time. The chain employs TRBV30 and TRBJ1-6, with D possibly being TRBD1 (5 bases). CDR3 length: 11 amino acids. Germline CDR1 and CDR2: GTSNPN and SVGIG (reference sequence). V lost 7 bases and J lost 12, with 13 bases in between. The CDR3 here is CALGPQGPLHF. The CDR3 DNA reads as TGTGCCTTGGGACCGCAAGGACCCCTCCACTTT.

The V and J genes are TRBV30 and TRBJ1-6; TRBD1 is a possible D gene (6 bases). V dropped 3 bases and J dropped 2 bases, with 20 bases sitting between them. The germline V gene has CDR1 GTSNPN and CDR2 SVGIG (reference sequence). The CDR3 contains 18 residues. The CDR3 spells CAWRWGAMVDAYNSPLHF. The DNA of the CDR3 is TGTGCCTGGAGGTGGGGGGCGATGGTTGATGCCTATAATTCACCCCTCCACTTT. The full variable domain, rest sourced from reference TRBV30 and TRBJ1-6, is SQTIHQWPATLVQPVGSPLSLECTVEGTSNPNLYWYRQAAGRGLQLLFYSVGIGQISSEVPQNLSASRPQDRQFILSSKKLLLSDSGFYLCAWRWGAMVDAYNSPLHFGNGTRLTVT.

In its sample, this clone was seen a few times. The chain has TRBV7-9 and TRBJ1-1; 8 nucleotides line up with TRBD1. CDR1 and CDR2 from the germline V gene are SEHNR and FQNEAQ (reference sequence). Losses at the gene ends were 3 bases for V and 1 base for J; bases not matched to a gene: 10. This CDR3 region has 17 residues. The CDR3 region is CASSFTALQGENTEAFF. The CDR3 nucleotides are TGTGCCAGCAGCTTCACCGCCCTACAGGGGGAGAACACTGAAGCTTTCTTT.

The V gene is TRBV30, the J gene TRBJ1-2, with D tentatively TRBD1 (6 bases). CDR1 is GTSNPN, CDR2 SVGIG, per germline (reference sequence). The CDR3 loop spans 14 amino acids. V shed 3 bases and J shed 5 bases, with 16 bases lying between them. The chain's CDR3 is CAWRPVGGHYGYTF. The CDR3 nucleotides read TGTGCCTGGAGACCCGTGGGGGGGCATTATGGCTACACCTTC.

This clone has just one count. The chain combines TRBV7-2 with TRBJ1-6, with 8 bases lining up with TRBD1. Germline CDR1 SGHTA, CDR2 FQGNSA. V lost 3 bases to trimming and J lost 0 bases; unmatched junction nucleotides: 1. CDR3 length equals 16 residues. The CDR3 region is CASSFQGASYNSPLHF. The CDR3 DNA follows: TGTGCCAGCAGCTTCCAGGGGGCCTCCTATAATTCACCCCTCCACTTT.

The J gene is TRBJ1-1, the V gene TRBV3-1 (or the pseudogene TRBV3-2); TRBD1 aligns across 7 bases. This CDR3 is 13 amino acids long. In germline, CDR1 is LGHDT, CDR2 YNNKEL (reference sequence). The V gene end was trimmed by 1 base and the J gene end by 7 bases; junction bases not matched to a gene: 3. CDR3 DNA sequence: TGTGCCAGCAGCCAAGTTCGACAGGGTGAAGCTTTCTTT. It yields the protein CASSQVRQGEAFF.

This clone appeared once. The V gene is TRBV3-1 (or the pseudogene TRBV3-2), the J gene TRBJ2-3, with 9 bases aligning to TRBD2. The junction had 8 bases not matched to a gene; V was cut back by 1 base and J by 3 bases. This CDR3 is 17 amino acids long. Germline assignment: CDR1 LGHDT and CDR2 YNNKEL (reference sequence). CDR3 protein: CASSQVGGGGATDTQYF. The CDR3 region has the DNA TGTGCCAGCAGCCAAGTAGGCGGCGGGGGGGCTACAGATACGCAGTATTTT.

The chain carries TRBV27 and TRBJ2-5; D is undetermined. This CDR3 is built from 10 residues. V was trimmed by 6 bases and J by 1 base, leaving 0 bases between them. In germline, CDR1 is MNHEY, CDR2 SMNVEV (reference sequence). CDR3 region: CASSQETQYF. The CDR3 DNA is TGTGCCAGCAGCCAAGAGACCCAGTACTTC.

This rearrangement joins TRBV19 to TRBJ2-7, with D perhaps TRBD1 or TRBD2 (6 bases each). The V end lost 1 base, the J end lost 3 bases, and 10 bases lay between the germline ends. Germline assignment: CDR1 LNHDA and CDR2 SQIVND (reference sequence). The CDR3 extends over 14 amino acids. The CDR3 DNA reads as TGTGCCAGTAGTATAGGCAGGGGAGGCTACGAGCAGTACTTC. Translation: CASSIGRGGYEQYF.

The CDR3 sequence: CASSPLSGSLSRAEAFF. In DNA, the CDR3 is TGTGCCAGCAGCCCCCTGTCGGGCAGTCTCAGTCGAGCTGAAGCTTTCTTT. The V call is TRBV7-7, the J call TRBJ1-1; D is unclear. From germline, CDR1 is SSHAT and CDR2 FNYEAQ (reference sequence). The CDR3 length is 17 residues. Trimming shortened V by 5 bases and J by 6 bases, and 25 bases separated the two germline ends.

J is TRBJ1-6 and V is TRBV7-2; 7 bases match TRBD1. V was clipped by 4 bases and J by 10 bases; unmatched bases: 7. The germline CDR1 and CDR2 sequences are SGHTA and FQGNSA. This CDR3 spans 14 amino acids. CDR3 in amino acids: CASSSTYRGSPLHF. The CDR3, as DNA: TGTGCCAGCAGCTCGACCTACAGGGGATCACCCCTCCACTTT. The full variable domain, with the rest looked up from reference TRBV7-2 and TRBJ1-6, is GAGVSQSPSNKVTEKGKDVELRCDPISGHTALYWYRQSLGQGLEFLIYFQGNSAPDKSGLPSDRFSAERTGGSVSTLTIQRTQQEDSAVYLCASSSTYRGSPLHFGNGTRLTVT.

This clone is medium-sized. The V and J genes are TRBV19 and TRBJ2-7, with TRBD1 identical over 7 bases. There are 14 residues in the CDR3. Germline CDR1 reads LNHDA; CDR2 reads SQIVND (reference sequence). The trim removed 5 bases at V and 1 base at J, leaving 5 bases unmatched. CDR3 DNA sequence: TGTGCCAGTAGTTCAAACAGGGGATCCTACGAGCAGTACTTC. Encoded protein: CASSSNRGSYEQYF.

V is TRBV6-6 and J is TRBJ2-1, with D possibly being TRBD2 (5 bases). The germline V gene has CDR1 MNHNY and CDR2 SVGAGI (reference sequence). The CDR3 has 12 residues. Trimming removed 6 bases from V and 9 bases from J, with 12 bases in between. As DNA, the CDR3 is TGTGCCAGCAGCCACGGTCGGGGTGAGCAGTTCTTC. It codes for CASSHGRGEQFF.

The table lists this clone with a few counts. This sequence joins TRBV30 and TRBJ1-3; tentatively, D is TRBD1 (5 bases). CDR3 size: 16 residues. Trimming shortened V by 7 bases and J by 0 bases, and 19 bases separated the two germline ends. From germline, CDR1 is GTSNPN and CDR2 SVGIG (reference sequence). CDR3: CALDKGASLSGNTIYF. In nucleotides, the CDR3 is TGTGCCTTGGATAAAGGGGCCAGCCTCTCTGGAAACACCATATATTTT.

The chain carries TRBV28 and TRBJ2-7; D might be TRBD2 (7 bases). The germline gives CDR1 MDHEN, CDR2 SYDVKM. Trimming removed 5 bases at V and 2 bases at J, with 13 bases between. The CDR3 runs 14 residues. The CDR3 loop reads CASSLGGLAYEQYF. DNA for the CDR3: TGTGCCAGCAGTCTGGGGGGGCTTGCCTACGAGCAGTACTTC.

The chain links TRBV29-1 to TRBJ2-2; tentative D call: TRBD1 (5 bases). The CDR3 length is 15 residues. The ends were cut back, 6 bases at V and 1 base at J, with 15 bases in the middle. From germline, CDR1 is SQVTM and CDR2 ANQGSEA. In DNA, the CDR3 is TGCAGCGTAATACCGAGAACAGGGAACACCGGGGAGCTGTTTTTT. Its translation: CSVIPRTGNTGELFF.

In its sample, this clone is medium-sized. The chain combines TRBV4-1 with TRBJ2-7; 9 nucleotides align to TRBD1. This CDR3 contains 15 residues. The germline gives CDR1 MGHRA, CDR2 YSYEKL. V shed 3 bases and J 5 bases; nucleotides not matched to a gene: 8. CDR3 in DNA: TGCGCCAGCAGCCAGTACCCGGGACAGGGCGACGAGCAGTACGTC. Translated: CASSQYPGQGDEQYV.

This clone was recorded only once. The V and J genes are TRBV27 and TRBJ2-2; D ambiguous. V was cut by 6 bases and J by 4 bases, with 21 bases left in between. The CDR3 extends over 17 amino acids. Germline loops: CDR1 MNHEY, CDR2 SMNVEV (reference sequence). The CDR3 spells CASRERVRMGFTGELFF. CDR3 bases: TGTGCCAGCAGAGAAAGGGTCAGGATGGGTTTCACCGGGGAGCTGTTTTTT.

Points on this clone: Other DNA sequences in this sample translate to the same CDR3. This rearrangement joins TRBV3-1 (or the pseudogene TRBV3-2) to TRBJ2-3, with 11 nucleotides matching TRBD2. After removal of 4 bases from V and 2 bases from J, the junction contained 5 bases not matched to a gene. There are 16 residues in the CDR3. CDR1 and CDR2 from the germline V gene are LGHDT and YNNKEL (reference sequence). CDR3 region: CASSPRLAGNTDTQYF. The CDR3 DNA reads as TGTGCCAGCAGCCCACGACTAGCGGGGAACACAGATACGCAGTATTTT.

The chain combines TRBV9 with TRBJ2-3, with a possible D match to TRBD2 (6 bases). Trimming stripped 2 bases from V and 5 bases from J, with 12 bases between. Germline V gene sequence: CDR1 SGDLS, CDR2 YYNGEE. This CDR3 has 14 residues. The CDR3, as DNA: TGTGCCAGCAGCGTTCGCGGGGCCAAAGATACGCAGTATTTT. It encodes CASSVRGAKDTQYF.

The chain employs TRBV14 and TRBJ2-7, with D hard to call. CDR1 is SGHDN and CDR2 is FVKESK in the germline V gene. The germline V and J ends were trimmed by 0 bases and 2 bases, with 8 bases remaining between them. The CDR3 contains 14 residues. The CDR3 DNA sequence: TGTGCCAGCAGCCAAGATTTCGGGCCCTACGAGCAGTACTTC. Its protein is CASSQDFGPYEQYF.

This rearrangement joins TRBV6-4 to TRBJ1-2, with no clear D. Germline CDR1 MRHNA, CDR2 SNTAGT. The CDR3 is 14 residues long. V was pared by 3 bases and J by 1 base, with 9 bases between. CDR3 nucleotides: TGTGCCAGCAGTGAAGGGTCCTATAACTATGGCTACACCTTC. This gives the protein CASSEGSYNYGYTF.

In this sample, this clone turned up a few times. The chain is built from TRBV27 and TRBJ1-3, with D possibly TRBD1 on 6 matching bases. Germline V gene lookup returns CDR1 MNHEY and CDR2 SMNVEV (reference sequence). V was shortened by 5 bases and J by 2 bases, with 13 bases between the two germline ends. The CDR3 has 15 residues. The CDR3 sequence: CASSQGHLAGNTIYF. The CDR3, as DNA: TGTGCCAGCAGTCAGGGGCATTTGGCTGGAAACACCATATATTTT.